The TCR beta chain described here comes from a study of blood T cell repertoires in COVID-19. The method was immunoSEQ multiplex PCR; TCRdb's version includes in-frame clones alone and lacks a portion of them. The table lists some 120,000 clones, about 85% of them singletons. The sequencing sample was made of peripheral blood. This TCR was recovered from a human donor in a cohort sampled during active COVID-19.

The CDR3 nucleotides are TGTGCCAGCAGTGACAGGGCTGGAAACACCATATATTTT. This sequence encodes CASSDRAGNTIYF. The chain uses TRBV2 and TRBJ1-3, with D perhaps TRBD1 (5 bases). Trimming took off 3 bases at V and 2 bases at J, with 5 bases between the two ends. This CDR3 has 13 residues. In germline, CDR1 is SNHLY, CDR2 FYNNEI.